This TCR beta chain is from a study of shared clonotypes between healthy human individuals. Among the donors, all were Caucasian adults who lived in Nashville, Tennessee. Genomic DNA for unsorted samples, which was extracted with the QIAamp DNA Blood Mini kit, came from about 90 million PBMCs. In germline, CDR1 is SGHAT, CDR2 FQNNGV. V gave up 0 bases and J gave up 3 bases; unmatched junction bases: 8. The CDR3 length is 17 residues. In replicate PCRs of unsorted PBMC, approximately 0.3 ug DNA, roughly 30,000 T cell genomes, was used. It was on ten immunoSEQ deep assay plates that unsorted PBMC DNA was sequenced. TCRdb's copy holds only in-frame clones and misses some; the assay was immunoSEQ multiplex PCR. The sample contains about half a million clones, more than 65% of which appear only once.

This sequence was found in a woman between 40 and 55 years old in good health. Some clones in this sample may be carry-over from other donors' samples. This rearrangement joins TRBV11-2 to TRBJ2-7, with 10 nucleotides matching TRBD2. The sequencing input was PBMCs. The CDR3 reads CASSLDLKREGLYEQYF. CDR3 nucleotide sequence: TGTGCCAGCAGCTTAGATTTAAAGCGGGAGGGCCTCTACGAGCAGTACTTC.